This T cell receptor beta chain was retrieved from a study of blood T cell repertoires in COVID-19. Study summary: The origin of the acute and convalescent COVID-19 samples was the United States, Italy and Spain.

This clone occurred once. Between the trimmed V and J ends, which lost 5 bases and 1 base, there was a span of 14 bases. Germline assignment: CDR1 SEHNR and CDR2 FQNEAQ (reference sequence). CDR3 length: 15 residues. Original handling: Scientists estimated how many nucleated cells there were by amplifying reference gene primers. Profiled with immunoSEQ multiplex PCR; TCRdb holds only in-frame clones, not every one. D and trimming were read from the DNA, whereas the V and J calls and clone size are those reported in that table. The table has 250,000 to 350,000 clones, around 92% seen once; the top ten hold under 7.5%.

The receptor comes from a man aged 18 to 29 who had recovered from COVID-19. Sequencing used peripheral blood. The chain has TRBV7-9 and TRBJ1-1; D may be TRBD1 (6 bases). The CDR3 region is CASSPTRTANTEAFF. As DNA, the CDR3 is TGTGCCAGCAGCCCAACCAGGACAGCGAACACTGAAGCTTTCTTT.